This is a list of T cell receptor beta chains from one sample in a study of blood T cell repertoires in COVID-19. Here immunoSEQ multiplex PCR was the method, and the copy in TCRdb shows in-frame clones only, minus some. Of some 180,000 clones detected, about nine tenths appear once; the ten largest clones hold around 7%. Specimen: peripheral blood. All receptors come from a man in his forties with acute or convalescent COVID-19. Each CDR3 is given with its conserved first and last residue. D genes are given only for firm matches. Size is omitted from some rows. Given values are once, few, many or a class for expanded clones.

D,V,size,J,CDR3,DNA
.,TRBV4-3,.,TRBJ2-7,CASSQDLLAVTYEQYF,TGCGCCAGCAGCCAAGATCTCCTAGCTGTGACCTACGAGCAGTACTTC
.,TRBV11-2,.,TRBJ2-7,CASSLGGRVEHEQYF,TGTGCCAGCAGCTTAGGTGGCAGGGTAGAGCACGAGCAGTACTTC
TRBD1,TRBV2,few,TRBJ1-2,CAAQGNYGYTF,TGTGCAGCACAGGGGAACTATGGCTACACCTTC
TRBD1,TRBV5-4,few,TRBJ1-4,CASSNTGTGVEKLFF,TGTGCCAGCAGCAACACCGGGACAGGGGTTGAAAAACTGTTTTTT
.,TRBV20-1,.,TRBJ2-5,CSASTGLETQYF,TGCAGTGCTAGTACCGGGTTGGAGACCCAGTACTTC
.,TRBV7-5,once,TRBJ1-2,CARSQTNLDRRFNYGYTF,TGTGCCAGAAGCCAAACAAACTTGGACAGGAGATTTAACTATGGCTACACCTTC
.,TRBV14,.,TRBJ1-2,CASSQQQQGTLYGYTF,TGTGCCAGCAGCCAACAACAACAGGGAACCCTCTATGGCTACACCTTC
.,TRBV25-1,.,TRBJ1-4,CASKGGGGEKLFF,TGTGCCAGCAAGGGGGGGGGCGGAGAAAAACTGTTTTTT
TRBD2,TRBV11-3,.,TRBJ2-1,CASSLDRRGLAGNPNEQFF,TGTGCCAGCAGCTTAGACAGACGGGGACTAGCGGGGAACCCCAATGAGCAGTTCTTC
.,TRBV6-5,.,TRBJ2-3,CASSPGHQTDTQYF,TGTGCCAGCAGCCCGGGACACCAGACAGATACGCAGTATTTT
.,TRBV3-1/TRBV3-2,.,TRBJ1-1,CASSQGQEPNTEAFF,TGTGCCAGCAGCCAAGGGCAGGAACCGAACACTGAAGCTTTCTTT